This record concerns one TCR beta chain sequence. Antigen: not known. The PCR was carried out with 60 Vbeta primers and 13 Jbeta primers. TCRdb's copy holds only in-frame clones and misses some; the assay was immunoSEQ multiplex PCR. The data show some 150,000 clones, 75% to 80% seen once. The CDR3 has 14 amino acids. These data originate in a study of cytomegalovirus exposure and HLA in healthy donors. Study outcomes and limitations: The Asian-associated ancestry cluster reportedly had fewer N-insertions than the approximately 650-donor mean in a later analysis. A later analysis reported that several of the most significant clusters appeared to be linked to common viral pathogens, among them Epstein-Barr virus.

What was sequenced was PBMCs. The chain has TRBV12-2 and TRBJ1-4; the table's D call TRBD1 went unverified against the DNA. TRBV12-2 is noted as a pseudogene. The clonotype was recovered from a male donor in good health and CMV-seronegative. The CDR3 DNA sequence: TGTGCAAGTCGCTTGATTGACAGATCATGGGGACTGTTTTTT. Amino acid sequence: CASRLIDRSWGLFF.